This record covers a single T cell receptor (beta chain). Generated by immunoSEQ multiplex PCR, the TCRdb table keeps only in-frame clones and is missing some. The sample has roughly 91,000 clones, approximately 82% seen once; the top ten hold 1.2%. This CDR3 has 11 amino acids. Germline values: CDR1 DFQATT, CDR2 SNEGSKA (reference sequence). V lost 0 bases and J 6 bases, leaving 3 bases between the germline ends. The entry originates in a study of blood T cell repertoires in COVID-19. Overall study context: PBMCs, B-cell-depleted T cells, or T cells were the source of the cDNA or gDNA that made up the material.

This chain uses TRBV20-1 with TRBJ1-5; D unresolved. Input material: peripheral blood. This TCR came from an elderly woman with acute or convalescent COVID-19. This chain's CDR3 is CSARDGQPQHF. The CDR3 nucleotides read TGCAGTGCTAGAGACGGTCAGCCCCAGCATTTT.